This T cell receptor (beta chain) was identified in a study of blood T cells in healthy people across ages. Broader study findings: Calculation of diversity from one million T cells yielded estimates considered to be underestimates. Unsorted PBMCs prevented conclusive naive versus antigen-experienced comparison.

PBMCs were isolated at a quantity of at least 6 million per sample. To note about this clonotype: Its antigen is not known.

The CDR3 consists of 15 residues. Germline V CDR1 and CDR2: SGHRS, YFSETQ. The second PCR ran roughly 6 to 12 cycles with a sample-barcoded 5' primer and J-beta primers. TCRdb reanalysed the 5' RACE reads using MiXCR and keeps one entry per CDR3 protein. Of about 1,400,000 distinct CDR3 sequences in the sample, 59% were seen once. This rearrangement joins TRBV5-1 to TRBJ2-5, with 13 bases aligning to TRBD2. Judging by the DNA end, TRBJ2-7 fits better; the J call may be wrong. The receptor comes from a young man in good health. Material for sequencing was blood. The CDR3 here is CASSQGTSGTLEQYF. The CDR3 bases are TGCGCCAGCAGCCAGGGGACTAGCGGGACTCTCGAGCAGTACTTC.